These 24 T cell receptor beta chains were sequenced from one sample in a study of shared T cell receptors in the human thymus. Assay used: immunoSEQ multiplex PCR; TCRdb lists only in-frame clones, some missing. This table holds some 720,000 clones, roughly 90% found once. These data are also associated with another study on human thymus T cells.

Sequenced input: thymocytes. Receptors originate from a boy younger than two with a congenital heart defect.

J is TRBJ1-4 and V is TRBV25-1; maybe TRBD1 (6 bases). CDR1 and CDR2 from the germline V gene are MGHDK and SYGVNS. The ends were cut back, 1 base at V and 7 bases at J, with 10 bases in the middle. This CDR3 comprises 14 residues. The CDR3 is CASSESRGGEKLFF. CDR3 sequence (DNA): TGTGCCAGCAGTGAATCCAGGGGTGGTGAAAAACTGTTTTTT.

This clone was observed once. The chain has TRBV23-1 and TRBJ2-1, with TRBD2 identical over 10 bases. TRBV23-1 is identified as an open reading frame with a role that is uncertain. This CDR3 is built from 19 residues. The trim removed 4 bases at V and 5 bases at J, leaving 17 bases unmatched. CDR3 amino acids: CASSLGEGKREGVNNEQFF. The CDR3 region has the DNA TGCGCCAGCAGTCTCGGGGAGGGGAAGCGGGAGGGCGTAAACAATGAGCAGTTCTTC.

In regard to this clone: Germline and junction disagree at one end, which may indicate a read error. The J gene is TRBJ2-1, the V gene TRBV10-3; 12 bases are a match to TRBD2. The CDR3 extends over 16 amino acids. Germline loops: CDR1 ENHRY, CDR2 SYGVKD. Written as DNA, the CDR3 is TGTGCCATCATTGAGACTAGCGGGGGCTGTCGCAATGAGCAGTTCTTC. This codes for CAIIETSGGCRNEQFF.

The chain uses TRBV7-9 and TRBJ2-1, with TRBD2 identical over 9 bases. J lost 0 bases, V lost 9 bases, and 3 bases had no gene match. The germline CDR1 and CDR2 sequences are SEHNR and FQNEAQ (reference sequence). This CDR3 is 14 amino acids long. The CDR3 nucleotides are TGTGCCAGTCTAGCGGGGAGCTCCTACAATGAGCAGTTCTTC. It encodes CASLAGSSYNEQFF.

The chain couples TRBV5-1 to TRBJ2-1; 7 nucleotides agree with TRBD1. The CDR3 runs to 15 residues. J was trimmed by 6 bases and V by 1 base; bases with no gene match: 7. The germline CDR1 and CDR2 sequences are SGHRS and YFSETQ. The CDR3 nucleotides are TGCGCCAGCAGCTTGCAAGGGGGCCTAGGCAATGAGCAGTTCTTC. Translating gives CASSLQGGLGNEQFF.

This clone was detected only once. The chain has TRBV10-3 and TRBJ2-5; 7 bases fit TRBD1. CDR3 length: 15 amino acids. Germline CDR1 and CDR2: ENHRY and SYGVKD. Unmatched junction bases numbered 7, after V lost 4 bases and J lost 2 bases. In DNA, the CDR3 is TGTGCCATCAGTGTGAAAACGGGACAGCAAGAGACCCAGTACTTC. As protein: CAISVKTGQQETQYF.

The V call is TRBV4-2, the J call TRBJ2-3; the D gene is possibly TRBD2 (6 bases). This CDR3 is built from 13 residues. Germline lookup yields CDR1 LGHNA and CDR2 YNFKEQ. V lost 4 bases to trimming and J lost 1 base, with 6 bases between them. CDR3: CASSRRGTDTQYF. CDR3 DNA sequence: TGTGCCAGCAGCCGGAGGGGCACAGATACGCAGTATTTT.

The chain couples TRBV4-3 to TRBJ2-7; no reliable D call. The V end lost 1 base, the J end lost 0 bases, and 7 bases lay between the germline ends. The CDR3 spans 14 residues. Germline CDR1 and CDR2: LGHNA and YSLEER. CDR3 sequence reads: CASSQVLSSYEQYF. The CDR3 DNA reads as TGCGCCAGCAGCCAAGTCCTCAGCTCCTACGAGCAGTACTTC.

The CDR3 DNA reads as TGTGCCAGCAGCCCAGGGGGCGATAGAAACATTCAGTACTTC. Translated: CASSPGGDRNIQYF. The chain has TRBV6-5 and TRBJ2-4, with TRBD1 identical over 8 bases. CDR1 and CDR2 (germline): MNHEY, SVGAGI. Trimming at V came to 6 bases and at J to 6 bases, leaving 7 bases not matched to a gene. The CDR3 sequence is 14 residues long.

The chain carries TRBV4-3 and TRBJ2-7; 11 bases map to TRBD2. The CDR3 has 16 residues. Germline-derived CDR1 and CDR2 are LGHNA and YSLEER. Trimming at V came to 5 bases and at J to 5 bases, leaving 11 bases not matched to a gene. The chain's CDR3 is CASSVALAGVVHEQYF. DNA of the CDR3: TGCGCCAGCAGCGTAGCACTAGCGGGAGTTGTCCACGAGCAGTACTTC.

This chain uses TRBV7-6 with TRBJ2-7, with TRBD2 matching 13 bases. The germline gives CDR1 SGHVS, CDR2 FNYEAQ. This CDR3 comprises 15 residues. J was trimmed by 6 bases and V by 4 bases; bases with no gene match: 6. CDR3 nucleotide sequence: TGTGCCAGCAGCTCACGACTAGCGGGAGGCCTCGAGCAGTACTTC. Amino acid sequence: CASSSRLAGGLEQYF.

This clone was detected only once. J is TRBJ2-7 and V is TRBV30; 9 bases are shared with TRBD2. This CDR3 has 15 residues. The junction had 8 bases not matched to a gene; V was cut back by 3 bases and J by 2 bases. The germline V gene has CDR1 GTSNPN and CDR2 SVGIG (reference sequence). CDR3 nucleotides: TGTGCCTGGAGACGTAGCGGGAGTCCCCCCTACGAGCAGTACTTC. It codes for CAWRRSGSPPYEQYF.

The V call is TRBV14, the J call TRBJ2-7, with 7 bases identical to TRBD2. CDR1 and CDR2 from the germline V gene are SGHDN and FVKESK. Trimming at V came to 4 bases and at J to 5 bases, leaving 11 bases not matched to a gene. This CDR3 region has 15 residues. CDR3 in DNA: TGTGCCAGCAGCCTCAAGCTGGCGGGAGAAAACGAGCAGTACTTC. This translates into CASSLKLAGENEQYF.

The V gene is TRBV27, the J gene TRBJ2-5; 8 positions agree with TRBD1. The germline V gene has CDR1 MNHEY and CDR2 SMNVEV (reference sequence). The CDR3 contains 18 residues. Trimming cost V 2 bases and J 5 bases; bases outside gene matches: 16. CDR3 in DNA: TGTGCCAGCAGTTTAAACCATCCGACAGGGGCCTCGGTGGAGACCCAGTACTTC. The encoded protein is CASSLNHPTGASVETQYF.

J is TRBJ2-7 and V is TRBV7-2, with TRBD2 matching 8 bases. After removal of 5 bases from V and 3 bases from J, the junction contained 9 bases not matched to a gene. Looked up from germline, CDR1 is SGHTA and CDR2 is FQGNSA. The CDR3 loop spans 15 amino acids. This CDR3 reads CASSQNGGRFYEQYF. The CDR3 DNA reads as TGTGCCAGCAGCCAAAACGGCGGGAGGTTCTACGAGCAGTACTTC. Supplemented by reference TRBV7-2 and TRBJ2-7, the full variable domain reads GAGVSQSPSNKVTEKGKDVELRCDPISGHTALYWYRQSLGQGLEFLIYFQGNSAPDKSGLPSDRFSAERTGGSVSTLTIQRTQQEDSAVYLCASSQNGGRFYEQYFGPGTRLTVT.

The rearrangement joins TRBV28 to TRBJ2-7, with 11 bases matching TRBD2. The CDR3 covers 15 residues. Trimming at V came to 2 bases and at J to 2 bases, leaving 2 bases not matched to a gene. Per germline, CDR1 MDHEN and CDR2 SYDVKM. The CDR3: CASSLTSGRTYEQYF. The CDR3 coding sequence is TGTGCCAGCAGTTTAACTAGCGGGAGAACCTACGAGCAGTACTTC.

The V and J genes are TRBV11-3 and TRBJ2-7, with 8 bases matching TRBD2. V lost 1 base to trimming and J lost 5 bases; unmatched junction nucleotides: 10. The CDR3 consists of 16 residues. Per the germline V gene, CDR1 is SGHNT and CDR2 is YENEEA. CDR3 sequence reads: CASSLGRSGSHHEQYF. CDR3 coding DNA: TGTGCCAGCAGCTTAGGACGGAGCGGGAGTCACCACGAGCAGTACTTC.

In nucleotides, the CDR3 is TGTGCCAGCAGCTTAGTAGGGGTAGCGGGAGGCATGACCTACGAGCAGTACTTC. It translates to CASSLVGVAGGMTYEQYF. The chain couples TRBV7-9 to TRBJ2-7, with TRBD2 matching over 10 bases. Germline assignment: CDR1 SEHNR and CDR2 FQNEAQ (reference sequence). With V trimmed by 1 base and J by 2 bases, 11 bases remained unmatched. The CDR3 spans 18 residues.

The gene calls are TRBV14 and TRBJ2-3; D is unclear. CDR1 SGHDN and CDR2 FVKESK come from the germline V gene. Deletions cut 1 base from V and 3 bases from J, with 5 bases between. This CDR3 contains 13 residues. The CDR3 DNA reads as TGTGCCAGCAGCCAAGTATTGACAGATACGCAGTATTTT. It yields the protein CASSQVLTDTQYF.

The V gene is TRBV10-3, the J gene TRBJ1-2, with 12 positions matching TRBD1. CDR3 length equals 18 residues. V lost 4 bases and J lost 1; bases outside the gene matches: 10. CDR1 is ENHRY and CDR2 is SYGVKD in the germline V gene. CDR3 DNA sequence: TGTGCCATCAGTGGACCCGGGACAGGGGGCCACCTTAACTATGGCTACACCTTC. Amino acid sequence: CAISGPGTGGHLNYGYTF.

J is TRBJ1-2 and V is TRBV10-1; 10 bases map to TRBD1. Trimming removed 7 bases from V and 8 bases from J; junction bases left unmatched: 19. Per the germline V gene, CDR1 is WNHNN and CDR2 is SYGVQD (reference sequence). CDR3 size: 17 residues. The DNA for the CDR3 is TGCGCCAGCATCTCCATGGGCGCCGGGACAGGGGCACGCGGCTACACCTTC. Translating gives CASISMGAGTGARGYTF.

This chain links TRBV30 with TRBJ2-5; 8 bases agree with TRBD1. Looked up from germline, CDR1 is GTSNPN and CDR2 is SVGIG (reference sequence). The CDR3 extends over 14 amino acids. V shed 5 bases and J 5 bases; nucleotides not matched to a gene: 10. CDR3 sequence reads: CAWGGAGGRETQYF. The CDR3 region has the DNA TGTGCCTGGGGTGGGGCAGGGGGCAGGGAGACCCAGTACTTC.

This chain links TRBV6-1 with TRBJ2-5, with TRBD2 matching over 8 bases. This CDR3 spans 15 amino acids. CDR1 and CDR2 from the germline V gene are MNHNS and SASEGT. V dropped 0 bases and J dropped 7; count of bases not matched to a gene: 7. The CDR3 sequence is CASSEAASGSGTQYF. The CDR3 coding sequence is TGTGCCAGCAGTGAAGCGGCGAGCGGGAGTGGGACCCAGTACTTC.

The chain links TRBV4-3 to TRBJ2-1, with 11 bases fitting TRBD2. The V gene's germline CDR1 is LGHNA and CDR2 YSLEER. The CDR3 covers 17 residues. V lost 0 bases, J lost 8 bases, and 9 bases stayed unmatched. CDR3 nucleotides: TGCGCCAGCAGCCAAGACATAGCGGGAGGGGGTGTGGATGAGCAGTTCTTC. Translated: CASSQDIAGGGVDEQFF.